This T cell receptor beta chain was identified in a study of T-cell reconstitution after alpha-beta-depleted transplantation in children. This clonotype was found a few times. TCRbeta library preparation incorporated unique molecular identifiers. TCRdb itself ran the PCR reads through MiXCR, one entry per CDR3 protein. The table records about 500,000 distinct CDR3 sequences, about 33% of them present only once. This sequence was found in a human donor who donated a stem cell graft to a child with aplastic anemia. The sequenced sample was PBMCs from the stem cell graft donor, obtained from the stem cell graft.

CDR3 DNA sequence: TGTGCCAGCAGCTTAGGGGGGGGTTCGGGCACTGAAGCTTTCTTT. This sequence encodes CASSLGGGSGTEAFF. The J gene is TRBJ1-1, the V gene TRBV7-6; D is possibly TRBD1 (5 bases). V shed 1 base and J shed 4 bases, with 13 bases lying between them. This CDR3 has 15 residues. Germline V gene sequence: CDR1 SGHVS, CDR2 FNYEAQ.